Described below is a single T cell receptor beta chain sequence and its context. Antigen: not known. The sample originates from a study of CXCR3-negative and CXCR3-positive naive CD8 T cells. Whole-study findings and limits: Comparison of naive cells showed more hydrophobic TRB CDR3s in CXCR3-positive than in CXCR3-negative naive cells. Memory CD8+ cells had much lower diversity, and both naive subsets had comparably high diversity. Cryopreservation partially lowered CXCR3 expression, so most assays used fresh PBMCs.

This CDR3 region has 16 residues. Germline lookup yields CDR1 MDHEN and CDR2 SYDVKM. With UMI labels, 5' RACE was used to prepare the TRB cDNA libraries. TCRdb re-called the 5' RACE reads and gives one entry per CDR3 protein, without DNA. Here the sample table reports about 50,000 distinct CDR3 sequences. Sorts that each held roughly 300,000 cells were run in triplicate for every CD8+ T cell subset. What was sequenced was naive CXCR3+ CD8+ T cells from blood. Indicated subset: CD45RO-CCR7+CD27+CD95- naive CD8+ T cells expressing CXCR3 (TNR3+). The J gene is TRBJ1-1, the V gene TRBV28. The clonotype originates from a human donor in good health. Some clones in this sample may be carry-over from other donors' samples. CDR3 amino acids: CASSFGAHRLNTEAFF.